This is a list of T cell receptor beta chains from one sample in a study of beta chain features in type 1 diabetes. Some clones are missing from TCRdb's copy, which holds only in-frame ones; the method was immunoSEQ multiplex PCR. The sample lists some 270,000 clones; under 8.5% were seen once. Sequences were obtained from central memory CD4+ T cells from blood. The receptors shown here come from a woman under 30 in good health. Both conserved end residues are trimmed from each CDR3. Clone size is stated in some rows and not others, as once, few, many or a class when expanded.

TRBV4-2	TRBJ2-5	NA	ASSQRQGPETQY
TRBV4-2	TRBJ1-5	NA	ASSQGQGAGNQPQH
TRBV4-3	TRBJ2-3	many	ASSPGLAGALTDTQY
TRBV5-4	TRBJ2-1	few	ASSFSGAYINEQF
TRBV30	TRBJ2-3	NA	AWSVGRQLTDTQY
TRBV6-6	TRBJ2-3	few	ASRGDGTDTQY
TRBV29-1	TRBJ1-1	NA	SVSSGWGMSTEAF
TRBV2	TRBJ2-5	few	ASSIPNRETQY
TRBV6-6	TRBJ2-4	many	AGGSGAKNIQY
TRBV30	TRBJ2-1	few	AWDKLRDYNEQF
TRBV14	TRBJ2-1	few	ASSKGLPSVTEQF
TRBV7-9	TRBJ2-1	few	ASSVDGYNEQF
TRBV28	TRBJ1-2	NA	ASSPGGTGYGYT
TRBV25-1	TRBJ1-1	few	ASMQSVTEAF
TRBV7-2	TRBJ2-1	NA	ASSSGLAGVGEQF
TRBV7-2	TRBJ2-7	few	ASSLRADYEQY
TRBV28	TRBJ2-4	few	ASSPGGAKNIQY
TRBV30	TRBJ2-5	few	AWSVGGETQY
TRBV25-1	TRBJ2-5	NA	ASSDPIYQETQY
TRBV5-1	TRBJ2-1	many	ASSYTFSSYNEQF